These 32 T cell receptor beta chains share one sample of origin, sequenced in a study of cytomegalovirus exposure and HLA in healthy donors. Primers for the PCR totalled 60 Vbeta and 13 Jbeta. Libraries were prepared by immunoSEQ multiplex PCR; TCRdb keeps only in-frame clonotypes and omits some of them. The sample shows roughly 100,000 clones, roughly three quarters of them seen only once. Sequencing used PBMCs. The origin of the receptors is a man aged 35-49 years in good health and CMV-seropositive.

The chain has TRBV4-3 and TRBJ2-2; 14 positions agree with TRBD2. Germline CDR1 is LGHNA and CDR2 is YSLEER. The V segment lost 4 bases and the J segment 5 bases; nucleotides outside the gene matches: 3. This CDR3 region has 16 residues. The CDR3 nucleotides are TGCGCCAGCAGCCTCAGACTAGCGGGAGGGACCGGGGAGCTGTTTTTT. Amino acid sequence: CASSLRLAGGTGELFF.

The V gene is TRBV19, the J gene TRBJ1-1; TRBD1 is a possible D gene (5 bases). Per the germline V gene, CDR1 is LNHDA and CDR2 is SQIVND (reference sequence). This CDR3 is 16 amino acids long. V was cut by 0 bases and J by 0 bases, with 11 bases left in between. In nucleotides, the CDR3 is TGTGCCAGTAGTATAGATCCGAAGGGGCTGAACACTGAAGCTTTCTTT. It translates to CASSIDPKGLNTEAFF.

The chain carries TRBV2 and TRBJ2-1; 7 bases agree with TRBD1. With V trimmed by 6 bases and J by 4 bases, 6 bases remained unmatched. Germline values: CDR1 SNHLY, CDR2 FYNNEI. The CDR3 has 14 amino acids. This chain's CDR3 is CASRGQATYNEQFF. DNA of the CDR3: TGTGCCAGCAGAGGACAGGCGACTTACAATGAGCAGTTCTTC. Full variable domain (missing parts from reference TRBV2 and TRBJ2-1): EPEVTQTPSHQVTQMGQEVILRCVPISNHLYFYWYRQILGQKVEFLVSFYNNEISEKSEIFDDQFSVERPDGSNFTLKIRSTKLEDSAMYFCASRGQATYNEQFFGPGTRLTVL.

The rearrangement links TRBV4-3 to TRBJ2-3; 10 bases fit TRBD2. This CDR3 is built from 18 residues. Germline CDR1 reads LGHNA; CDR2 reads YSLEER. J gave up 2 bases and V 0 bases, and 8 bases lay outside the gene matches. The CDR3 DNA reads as TGCGCCAGCAGCCAAGAAGGAGCGGGAGGGAGTCCCACAGATACGCAGTATTTT. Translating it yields CASSQEGAGGSPTDTQYF.

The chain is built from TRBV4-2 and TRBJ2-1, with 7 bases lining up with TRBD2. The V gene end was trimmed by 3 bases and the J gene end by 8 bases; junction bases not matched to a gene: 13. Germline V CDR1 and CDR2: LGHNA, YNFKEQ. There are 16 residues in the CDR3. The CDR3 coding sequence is TGTGCCAGCAGCCAGGAGGCGGCTAGCGGCACGGATGAGCAGTTCTTC. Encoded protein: CASSQEAASGTDEQFF.

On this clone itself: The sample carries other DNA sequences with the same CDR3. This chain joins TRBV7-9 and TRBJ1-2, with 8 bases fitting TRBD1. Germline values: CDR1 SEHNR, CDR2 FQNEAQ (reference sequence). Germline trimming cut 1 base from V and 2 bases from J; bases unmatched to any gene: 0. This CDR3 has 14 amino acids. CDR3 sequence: CASSLGQGNYGYTF. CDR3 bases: TGTGCCAGCAGCTTAGGACAGGGGAACTATGGCTACACCTTC. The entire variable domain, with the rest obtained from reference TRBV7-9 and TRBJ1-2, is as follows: DTGVSQNPRHKITKRGQNVTFRCDPISEHNRLYWYRQTLGQGPEFLTYFQNEAQLEKSRLLSDRFSAERPKGSFSTLEIQRTEQGDSAMYLCASSLGQGNYGYTFGSGTRLTVV.

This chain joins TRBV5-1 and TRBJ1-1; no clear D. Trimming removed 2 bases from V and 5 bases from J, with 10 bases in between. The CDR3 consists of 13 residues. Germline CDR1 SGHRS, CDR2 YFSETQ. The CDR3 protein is CASSFIGGTEAFF. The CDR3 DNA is TGCGCCAGCAGCTTCATCGGAGGGACTGAAGCTTTCTTT.

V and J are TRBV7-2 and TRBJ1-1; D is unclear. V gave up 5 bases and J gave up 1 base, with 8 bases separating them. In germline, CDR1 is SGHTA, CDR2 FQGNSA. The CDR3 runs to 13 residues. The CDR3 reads CASSPTPNTEAFF. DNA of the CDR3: TGTGCCAGCAGCCCAACACCGAACACTGAAGCTTTCTTT.

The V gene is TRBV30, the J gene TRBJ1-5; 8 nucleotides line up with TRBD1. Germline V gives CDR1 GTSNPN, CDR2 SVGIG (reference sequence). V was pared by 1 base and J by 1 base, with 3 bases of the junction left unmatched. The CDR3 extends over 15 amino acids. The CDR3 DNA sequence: TGTGCCTGGAGTGCCGACAGGGGAAGCAATCAGCCCCAGCATTTT. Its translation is CAWSADRGSNQPQHF. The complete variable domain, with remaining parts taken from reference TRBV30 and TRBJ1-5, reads SQTIHQWPATLVQPVGSPLSLECTVEGTSNPNLYWYRQAAGRGLQLLFYSVGIGQISSEVPQNLSASRPQDRQFILSSKKLLLSDSGFYLCAWSADRGSNQPQHFGDGTRLSIL.

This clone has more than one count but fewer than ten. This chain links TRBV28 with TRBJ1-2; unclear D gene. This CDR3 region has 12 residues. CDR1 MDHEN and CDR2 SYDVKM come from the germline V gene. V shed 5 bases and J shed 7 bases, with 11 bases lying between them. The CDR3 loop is CASSIQALGYTF. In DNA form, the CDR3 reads TGTGCCAGCAGTATTCAGGCGCTTGGCTACACCTTC.

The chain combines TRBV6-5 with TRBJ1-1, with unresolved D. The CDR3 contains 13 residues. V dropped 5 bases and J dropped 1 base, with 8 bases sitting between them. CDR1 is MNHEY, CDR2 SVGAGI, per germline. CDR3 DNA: TGTGCCAGCAGTCGGAGCCCGAACACTGAAGCTTTCTTT. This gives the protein CASSRSPNTEAFF.

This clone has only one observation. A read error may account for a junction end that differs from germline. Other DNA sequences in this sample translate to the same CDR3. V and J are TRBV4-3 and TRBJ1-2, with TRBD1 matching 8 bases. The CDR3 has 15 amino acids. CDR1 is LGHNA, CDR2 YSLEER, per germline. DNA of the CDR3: TGCGCCAGCAGCCAAGATGAGACAGGGGCCTATGGTTACACCTTC. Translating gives CASSQDETGAYGYTF.

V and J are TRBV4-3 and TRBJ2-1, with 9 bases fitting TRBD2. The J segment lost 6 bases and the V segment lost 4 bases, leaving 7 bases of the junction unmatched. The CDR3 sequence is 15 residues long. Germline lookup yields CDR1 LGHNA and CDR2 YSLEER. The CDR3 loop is CASSRNSGGRNEQFF. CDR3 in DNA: TGCGCCAGCAGCCGTAATAGCGGGGGACGCAATGAGCAGTTCTTC.

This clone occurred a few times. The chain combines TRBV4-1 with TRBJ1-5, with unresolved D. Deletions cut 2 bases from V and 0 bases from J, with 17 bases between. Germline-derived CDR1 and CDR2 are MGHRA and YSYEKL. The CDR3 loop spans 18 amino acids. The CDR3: CASSQHLFPETSNQPQHF. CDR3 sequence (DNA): TGCGCCAGCAGCCAACATTTGTTCCCGGAGACTAGCAATCAGCCCCAGCATTTT.

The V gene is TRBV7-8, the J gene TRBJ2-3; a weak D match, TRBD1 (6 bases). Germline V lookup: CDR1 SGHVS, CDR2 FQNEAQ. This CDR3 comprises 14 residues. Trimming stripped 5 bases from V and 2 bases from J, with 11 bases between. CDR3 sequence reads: CASSPTGHTDTQYF. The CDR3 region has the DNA TGTGCCAGCAGCCCGACAGGTCACACAGATACGCAGTATTTT.

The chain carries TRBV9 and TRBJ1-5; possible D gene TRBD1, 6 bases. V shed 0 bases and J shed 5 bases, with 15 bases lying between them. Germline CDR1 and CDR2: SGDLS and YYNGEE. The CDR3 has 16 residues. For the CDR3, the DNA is TGTGCCAGCAGCGTAGATGTCAGGGGACCGGATCAGCCCCAGCATTTT. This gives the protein CASSVDVRGPDQPQHF.

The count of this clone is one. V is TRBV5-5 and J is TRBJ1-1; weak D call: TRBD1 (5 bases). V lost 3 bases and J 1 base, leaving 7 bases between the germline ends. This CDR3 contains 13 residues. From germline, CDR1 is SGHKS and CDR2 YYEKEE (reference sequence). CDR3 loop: CASSSQGNTEAFF. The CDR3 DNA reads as TGTGCCAGCAGCTCGCAGGGGAACACTGAAGCTTTCTTT. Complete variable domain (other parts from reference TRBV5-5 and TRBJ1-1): DAGVTQSPTHLIKTRGQQVTLRCSPISGHKSVSWYQQVLGQGPQFIFQYYEKEERGRGNFPDRFSARQFPNYSSELNVNALLLGDSALYLCASSSQGNTEAFFGQGTRLTVV.

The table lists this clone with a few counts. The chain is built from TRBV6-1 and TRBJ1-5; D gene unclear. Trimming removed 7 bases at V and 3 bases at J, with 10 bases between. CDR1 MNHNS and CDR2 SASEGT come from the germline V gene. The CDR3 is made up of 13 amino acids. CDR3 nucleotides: TGTGCCAGCAAGTGGCAGTACAATCAGCCCCAGCATTTT. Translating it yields CASKWQYNQPQHF.

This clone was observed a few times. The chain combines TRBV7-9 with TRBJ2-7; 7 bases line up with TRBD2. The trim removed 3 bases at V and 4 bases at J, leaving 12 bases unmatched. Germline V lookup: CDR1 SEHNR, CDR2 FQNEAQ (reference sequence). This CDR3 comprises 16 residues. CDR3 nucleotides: TGTGCCAGCAGCTTTTTTGTGCGGGAGATACCATACGAGCAGTACGTC. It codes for CASSFFVREIPYEQYV.

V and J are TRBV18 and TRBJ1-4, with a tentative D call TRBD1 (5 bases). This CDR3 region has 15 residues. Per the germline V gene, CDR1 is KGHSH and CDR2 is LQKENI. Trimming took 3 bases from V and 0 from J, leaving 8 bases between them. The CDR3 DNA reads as TGTGCCAGCTCACCTTCGGGGGCAACTAATGAAAAACTGTTTTTT. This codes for CASSPSGATNEKLFF.

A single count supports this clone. The CDR3 spells CASSFLAGDTDTQYF. The CDR3 region has the DNA TGTGCCAGCAGTTTCTTAGCGGGCGACACAGATACGCAGTATTTT. V is TRBV28 and J is TRBJ2-3, with 7 bases that match TRBD2. The ends lost 3 bases at V and 2 bases at J; junction bases unmatched: 5. There are 15 residues in the CDR3. Germline-derived CDR1 and CDR2 are MDHEN and SYDVKM.

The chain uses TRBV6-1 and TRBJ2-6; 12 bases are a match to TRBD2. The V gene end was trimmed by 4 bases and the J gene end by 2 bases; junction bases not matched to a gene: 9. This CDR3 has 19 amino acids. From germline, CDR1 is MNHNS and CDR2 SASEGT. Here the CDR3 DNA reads TGTGCCAGCAGTGGCGGACTAGCGGGATACTTCACTGGGGCCAACGTCCTGACTTTC. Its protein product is CASSGGLAGYFTGANVLTF.

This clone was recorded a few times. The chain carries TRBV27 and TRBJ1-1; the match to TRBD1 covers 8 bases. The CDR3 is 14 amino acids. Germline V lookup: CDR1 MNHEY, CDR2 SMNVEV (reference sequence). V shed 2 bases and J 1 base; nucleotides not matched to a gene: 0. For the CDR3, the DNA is TGTGCCAGCAGTTTAGGGACAGGGAACACTGAAGCTTTCTTT. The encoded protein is CASSLGTGNTEAFF.

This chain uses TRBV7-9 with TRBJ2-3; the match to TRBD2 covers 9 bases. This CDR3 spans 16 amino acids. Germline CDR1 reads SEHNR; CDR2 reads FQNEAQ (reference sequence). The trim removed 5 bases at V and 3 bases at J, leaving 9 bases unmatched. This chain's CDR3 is CASSPYAGGPTDTQYF. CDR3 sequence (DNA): TGTGCCAGCAGCCCTTATGCGGGAGGGCCAACAGATACGCAGTATTTT.

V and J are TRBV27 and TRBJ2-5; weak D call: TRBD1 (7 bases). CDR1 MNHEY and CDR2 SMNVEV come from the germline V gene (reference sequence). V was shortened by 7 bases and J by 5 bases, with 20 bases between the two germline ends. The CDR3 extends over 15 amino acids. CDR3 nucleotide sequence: TGTGCCAGCATTCTAAGGAGGGGGCTAGGGGAGACCCAGTACTTC. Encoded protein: CASILRRGLGETQYF.

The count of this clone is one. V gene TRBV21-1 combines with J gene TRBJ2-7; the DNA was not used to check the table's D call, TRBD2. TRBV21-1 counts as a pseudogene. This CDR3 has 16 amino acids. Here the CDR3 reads CASLGGPGLKTYEQYV. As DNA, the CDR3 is TGTGCCAGCCTCGGCGGTCCGGGACTAAAGACCTACGAGCAGTACGTC.

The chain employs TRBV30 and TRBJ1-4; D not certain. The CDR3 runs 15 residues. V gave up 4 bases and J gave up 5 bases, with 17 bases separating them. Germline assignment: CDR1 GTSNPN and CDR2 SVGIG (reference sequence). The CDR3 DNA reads TGTGCCTGGAATCCCCCCGGGGTGGGCAATGAAAAACTGTTTTTT. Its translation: CAWNPPGVGNEKLFF.

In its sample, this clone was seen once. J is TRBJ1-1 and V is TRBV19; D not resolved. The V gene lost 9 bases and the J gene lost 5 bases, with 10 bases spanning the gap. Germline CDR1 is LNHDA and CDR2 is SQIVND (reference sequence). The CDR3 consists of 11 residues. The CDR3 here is CASGVRTEAFF. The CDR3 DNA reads TGTGCCAGCGGAGTCCGGACTGAAGCTTTCTTT.

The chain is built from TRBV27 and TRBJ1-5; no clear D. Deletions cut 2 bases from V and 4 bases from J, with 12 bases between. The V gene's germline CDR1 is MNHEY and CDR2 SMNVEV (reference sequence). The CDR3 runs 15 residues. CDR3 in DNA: TGTGCCAGCAGTTTAATCGGGGTCAAGAATCAGCCCCAGCATTTT. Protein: CASSLIGVKNQPQHF.

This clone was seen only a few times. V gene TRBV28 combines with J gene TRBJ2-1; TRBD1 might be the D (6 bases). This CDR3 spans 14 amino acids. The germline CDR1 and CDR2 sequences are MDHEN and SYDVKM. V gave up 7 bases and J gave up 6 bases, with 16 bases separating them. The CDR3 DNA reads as TGTGCCAGCATCAAAGGGGGAGCTGGCAATGAGCAGTTCTTC. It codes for CASIKGGAGNEQFF.

CDR3 bases: TGTGCCAGCAGCTTAGAGCGAGACAGGGGCCCAGATACGCAGTATTTT. Amino acids: CASSLERDRGPDTQYF. The rearrangement links TRBV11-3 to TRBJ2-3; 8 bases match TRBD1. CDR1 is SGHNT and CDR2 is YENEEA in the germline V gene. The CDR3 length is 16 residues. After removal of 0 bases from V and 4 bases from J, the junction contained 6 bases not matched to a gene.

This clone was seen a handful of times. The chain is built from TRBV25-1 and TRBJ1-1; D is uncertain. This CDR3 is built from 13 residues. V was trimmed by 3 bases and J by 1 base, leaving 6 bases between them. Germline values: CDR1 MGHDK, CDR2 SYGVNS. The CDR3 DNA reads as TGTGCCAGCAGTGAGCGGCAGAACACTGAAGCTTTCTTT. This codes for CASSERQNTEAFF.